Sequencing of this TCR beta chain was carried out in a study of CD8 T cells in Susac syndrome. After extraction with the RNeasy kit, 0.5 to 1 ug of the RNA was reverse transcribed using random hexamers. TCRdb used MiXCR to reprocess the immunoSEQ multiplex PCR reads, holding one entry per CDR3 protein. Of approximately 200,000 distinct CDR3 sequences in the sample, 90% to 95% were seen once. Bulk CD8+ and CD4+ cells came from magnetic negative isolation; CD8+ TEMRA by FACS. This receptor was identified in a human donor with multiple sclerosis. The sequenced sample consisted of CD4+ T cells from PBMCs.

The CDR3 bases are TGTGCCTGGAATCAGGGCCGGGACCACGAGCAGTACTTC. This sequence encodes CAWNQGRDHEQYF. V usage is TRBV30 and J usage is TRBJ2-7; D assignment may be TRBD1 or TRBD2 (5 bases each). This CDR3 spans 13 amino acids. V was trimmed by 4 bases and J by 5 bases, leaving 15 bases between them. Per the germline V gene, CDR1 is GTSNPN and CDR2 is SVGIG (reference sequence).